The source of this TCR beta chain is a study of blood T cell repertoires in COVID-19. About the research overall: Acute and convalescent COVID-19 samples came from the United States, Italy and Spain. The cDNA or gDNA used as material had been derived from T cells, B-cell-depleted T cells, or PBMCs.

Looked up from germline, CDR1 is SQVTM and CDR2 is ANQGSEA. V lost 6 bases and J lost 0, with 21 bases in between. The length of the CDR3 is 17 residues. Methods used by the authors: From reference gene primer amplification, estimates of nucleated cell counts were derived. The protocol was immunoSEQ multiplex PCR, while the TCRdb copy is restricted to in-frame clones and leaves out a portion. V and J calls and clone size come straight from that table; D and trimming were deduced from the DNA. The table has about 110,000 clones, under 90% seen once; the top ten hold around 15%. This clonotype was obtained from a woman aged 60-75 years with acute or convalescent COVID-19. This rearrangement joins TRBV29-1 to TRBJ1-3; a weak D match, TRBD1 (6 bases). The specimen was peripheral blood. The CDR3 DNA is TGCAGCGTCCCCAGAAAGCAGACAGGACACTCTGGAAACACCATATATTTT. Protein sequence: CSVPRKQTGHSGNTIYF.